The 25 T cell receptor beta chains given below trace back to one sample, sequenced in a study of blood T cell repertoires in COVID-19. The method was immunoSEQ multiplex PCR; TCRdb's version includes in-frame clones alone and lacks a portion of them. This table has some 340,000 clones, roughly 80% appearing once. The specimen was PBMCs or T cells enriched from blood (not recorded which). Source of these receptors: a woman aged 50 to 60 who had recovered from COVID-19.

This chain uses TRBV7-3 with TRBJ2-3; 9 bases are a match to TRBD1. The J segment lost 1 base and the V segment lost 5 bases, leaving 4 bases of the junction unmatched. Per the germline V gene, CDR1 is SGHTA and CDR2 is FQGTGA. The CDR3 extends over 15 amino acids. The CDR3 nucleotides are TGTGCCAGCAGCCTACAGGGGGCCGGCACAGATACGCAGTATTTT. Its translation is CASSLQGAGTDTQYF.

CDR3 bases: TGTGCCAGCAGCTTGGAAACAGGGGGCGTGACGGCTTTCTTT. As protein: CASSLETGGVTAFF. The rearrangement uses TRBV11-3 and TRBJ1-1; TRBD1 aligns across 9 bases. The germline gives CDR1 SGHNT, CDR2 YENEEA. Unmatched junction bases numbered 10, after V lost 3 bases and J lost 11 bases. The CDR3 has 14 amino acids.

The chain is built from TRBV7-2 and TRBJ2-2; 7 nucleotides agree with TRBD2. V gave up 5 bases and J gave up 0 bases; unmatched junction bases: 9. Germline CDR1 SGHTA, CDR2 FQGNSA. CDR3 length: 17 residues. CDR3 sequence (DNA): TGTGCCAGCAGCACCTCCGGGGGGACGGCGAACACCGGGGAGCTGTTTTTT. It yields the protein CASSTSGGTANTGELFF.

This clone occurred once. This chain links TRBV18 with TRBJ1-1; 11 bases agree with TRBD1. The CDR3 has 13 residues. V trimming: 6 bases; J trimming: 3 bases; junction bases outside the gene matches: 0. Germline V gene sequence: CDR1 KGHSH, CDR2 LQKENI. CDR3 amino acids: CASSGQGDTEAFF. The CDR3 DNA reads TGTGCCAGCTCGGGACAGGGGGACACTGAAGCTTTCTTT.

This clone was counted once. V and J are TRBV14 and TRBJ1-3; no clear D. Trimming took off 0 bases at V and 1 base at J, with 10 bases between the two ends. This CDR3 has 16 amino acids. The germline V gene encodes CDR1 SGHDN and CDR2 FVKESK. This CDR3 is CASSQDPVYSGNTIYF. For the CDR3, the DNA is TGTGCCAGCAGCCAAGATCCGGTTTATTCTGGAAACACCATATATTTT.

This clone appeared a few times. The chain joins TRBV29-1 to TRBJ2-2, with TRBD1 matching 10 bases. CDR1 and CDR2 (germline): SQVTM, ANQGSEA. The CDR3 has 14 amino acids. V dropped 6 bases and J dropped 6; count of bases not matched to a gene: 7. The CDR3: CSVVTGGAPGELFF. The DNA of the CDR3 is TGCAGCGTCGTGACAGGGGGCGCCCCCGGGGAGCTGTTTTTT.

Here the CDR3 DNA reads TGTGCCTGGAGTGTAGTCCAGGGAGGAGCTAATGAAAAACTGTTTTTT. Translating it yields CAWSVVQGGANEKLFF. V usage is TRBV30 and J usage is TRBJ1-4, with D tentatively TRBD1 (5 bases). The CDR3 loop spans 16 amino acids. The V end was cut by 0 bases, the J end by 3 bases, with 14 bases between. Germline V gene sequence: CDR1 GTSNPN, CDR2 SVGIG (reference sequence).

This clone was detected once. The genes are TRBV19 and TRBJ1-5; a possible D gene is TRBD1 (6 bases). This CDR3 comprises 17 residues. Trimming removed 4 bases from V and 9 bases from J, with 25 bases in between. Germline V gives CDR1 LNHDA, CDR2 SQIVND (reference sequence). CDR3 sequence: CASSTAGAGRGFGPQHF. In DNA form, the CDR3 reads TGTGCCAGTAGTACAGCTGGGGCAGGGAGGGGGTTTGGGCCCCAGCATTTT.

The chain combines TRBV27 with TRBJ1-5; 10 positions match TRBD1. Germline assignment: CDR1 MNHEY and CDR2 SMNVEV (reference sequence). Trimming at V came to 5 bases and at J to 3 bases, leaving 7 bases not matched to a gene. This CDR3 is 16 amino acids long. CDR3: CASSLTGGAPNQPQHF. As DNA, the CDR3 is TGTGCCAGCAGTCTGACAGGGGGCGCCCCCAATCAGCCCCAGCATTTT.

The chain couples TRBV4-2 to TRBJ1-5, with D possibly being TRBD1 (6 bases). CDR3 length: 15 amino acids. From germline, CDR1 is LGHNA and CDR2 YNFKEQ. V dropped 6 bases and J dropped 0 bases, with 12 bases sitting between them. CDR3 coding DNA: TGTGCCAGCAGACGACAGGACAATAGCAATCAGCCCCAGCATTTT. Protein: CASRRQDNSNQPQHF.

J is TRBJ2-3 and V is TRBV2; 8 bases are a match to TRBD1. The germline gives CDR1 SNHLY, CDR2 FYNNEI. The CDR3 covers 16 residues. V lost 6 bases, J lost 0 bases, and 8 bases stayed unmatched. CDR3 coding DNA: TGTGCCAGCAGGACAAGGACAGGGCCTAGCACAGATACGCAGTATTTT. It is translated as CASRTRTGPSTDTQYF.

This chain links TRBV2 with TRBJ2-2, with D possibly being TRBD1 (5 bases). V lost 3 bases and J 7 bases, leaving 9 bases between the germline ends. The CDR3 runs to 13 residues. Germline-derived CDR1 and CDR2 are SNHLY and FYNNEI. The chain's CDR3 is CASSDRGIGELFF. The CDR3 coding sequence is TGTGCCAGCAGTGATAGGGGAATCGGGGAGCTGTTTTTT.

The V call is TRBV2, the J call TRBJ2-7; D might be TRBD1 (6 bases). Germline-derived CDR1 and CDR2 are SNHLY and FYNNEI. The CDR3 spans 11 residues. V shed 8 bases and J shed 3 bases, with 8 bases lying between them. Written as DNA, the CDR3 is TGTGCCAGCCTGGACAGCTACGAGCAGTACTTC. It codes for CASLDSYEQYF.

In DNA, the CDR3 is TGCACCAGCAGGGGCAGGGAAAGTGCCTACGAGCAGTACTTC. Protein: CTSRGRESAYEQYF. This chain uses TRBV1 with TRBJ2-7; the table names TRBD1, a call not compared with the DNA. TRBV1 corresponds to a pseudogene. This CDR3 region has 14 residues.

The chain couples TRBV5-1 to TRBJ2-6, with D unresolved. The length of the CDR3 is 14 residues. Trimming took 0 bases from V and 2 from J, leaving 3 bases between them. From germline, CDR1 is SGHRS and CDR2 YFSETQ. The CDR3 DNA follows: TGCGCCAGCAGCTTGGGTACTGGGGCCAACGTCCTGACTTTC. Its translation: CASSLGTGANVLTF.

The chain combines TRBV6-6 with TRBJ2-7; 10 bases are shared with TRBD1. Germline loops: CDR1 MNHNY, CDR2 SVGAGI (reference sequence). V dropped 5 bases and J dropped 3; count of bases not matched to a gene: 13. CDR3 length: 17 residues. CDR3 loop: CASSPRPGGTGDYEQYF. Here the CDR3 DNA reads TGTGCCAGCAGTCCAAGACCCGGCGGGACAGGGGACTACGAGCAGTACTTC.

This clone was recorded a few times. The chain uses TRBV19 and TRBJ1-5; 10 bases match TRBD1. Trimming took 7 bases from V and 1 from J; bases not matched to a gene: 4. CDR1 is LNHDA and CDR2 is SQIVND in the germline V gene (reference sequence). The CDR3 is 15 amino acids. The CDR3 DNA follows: TGTGCCAGTATAAGGGACAGGGGCAGCAATCAGCCCCAGCATTTT. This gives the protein CASIRDRGSNQPQHF. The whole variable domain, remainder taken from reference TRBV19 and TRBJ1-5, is DGGITQSPKYLFRKEGQNVTLSCEQNLNHDAMYWYRQDPGQGLRLIYYSQIVNDFQKGDIAEGYSVSREKKESFPLTVTSAQKNPTAFYLCASIRDRGSNQPQHFGDGTRLSIL.

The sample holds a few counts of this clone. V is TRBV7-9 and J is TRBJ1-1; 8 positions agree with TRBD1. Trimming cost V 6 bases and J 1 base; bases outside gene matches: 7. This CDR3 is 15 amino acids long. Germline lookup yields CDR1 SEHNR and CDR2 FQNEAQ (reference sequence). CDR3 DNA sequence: TGTGCCAGCAGTTCGACAGGGGAAGGGAACACTGAAGCTTTCTTT. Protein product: CASSSTGEGNTEAFF.

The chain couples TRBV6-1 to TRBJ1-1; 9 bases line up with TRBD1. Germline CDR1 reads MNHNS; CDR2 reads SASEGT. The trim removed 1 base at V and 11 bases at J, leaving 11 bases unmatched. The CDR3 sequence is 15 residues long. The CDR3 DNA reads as TGTGCCAGCAGTGAAGGGCCGGCGGCCGGGACAGGGGCTTTCTTT. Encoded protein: CASSEGPAAGTGAFF.

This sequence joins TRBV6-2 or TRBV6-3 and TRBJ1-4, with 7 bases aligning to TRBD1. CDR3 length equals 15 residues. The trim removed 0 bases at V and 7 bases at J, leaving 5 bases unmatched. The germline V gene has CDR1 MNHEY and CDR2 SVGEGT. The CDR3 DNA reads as TGTGCCAGCAGTTACTCAAAAACAGGGGTTGAAAAACTGTTTTTT. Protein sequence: CASSYSKTGVEKLFF.

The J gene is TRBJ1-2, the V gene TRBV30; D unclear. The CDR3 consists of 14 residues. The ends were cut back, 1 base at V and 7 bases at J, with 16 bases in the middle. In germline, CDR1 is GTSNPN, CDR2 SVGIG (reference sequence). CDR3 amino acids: CAWSGVGLGSGYTF. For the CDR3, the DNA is TGTGCCTGGAGTGGAGTTGGGCTCGGCTCTGGCTACACCTTC.

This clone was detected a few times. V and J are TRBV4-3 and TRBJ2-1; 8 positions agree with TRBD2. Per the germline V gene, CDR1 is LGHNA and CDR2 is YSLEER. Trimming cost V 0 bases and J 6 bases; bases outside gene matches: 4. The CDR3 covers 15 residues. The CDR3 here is CASSQDLRGVNEQFF. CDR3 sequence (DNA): TGCGCCAGCAGCCAAGACTTGCGGGGGGTCAATGAGCAGTTCTTC.

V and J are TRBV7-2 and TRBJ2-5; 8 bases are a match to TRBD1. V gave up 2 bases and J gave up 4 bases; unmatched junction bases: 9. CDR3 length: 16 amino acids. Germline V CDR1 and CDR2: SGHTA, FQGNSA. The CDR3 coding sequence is TGTGCCAGCAGCTTATCGATCAGGGGGCGAGCAGAGACCCAGTACTTC. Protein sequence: CASSLSIRGRAETQYF. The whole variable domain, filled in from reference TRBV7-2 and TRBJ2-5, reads GAGVSQSPSNKVTEKGKDVELRCDPISGHTALYWYRQSLGQGLEFLIYFQGNSAPDKSGLPSDRFSAERTGGSVSTLTIQRTQQEDSAVYLCASSLSIRGRAETQYFGPGTRLLVL.

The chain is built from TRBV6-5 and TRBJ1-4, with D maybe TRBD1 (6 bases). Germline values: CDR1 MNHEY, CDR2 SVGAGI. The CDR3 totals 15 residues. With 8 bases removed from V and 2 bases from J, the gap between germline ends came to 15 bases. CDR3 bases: TGTGCCAGCGGCCGGGACATCGGCACTAATGAAAAACTGTTTTTT. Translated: CASGRDIGTNEKLFF.

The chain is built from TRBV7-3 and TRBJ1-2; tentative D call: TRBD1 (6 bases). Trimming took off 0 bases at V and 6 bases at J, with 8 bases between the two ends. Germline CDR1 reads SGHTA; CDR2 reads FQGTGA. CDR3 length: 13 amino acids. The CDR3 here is CASSLTSGDGYTF. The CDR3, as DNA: TGTGCCAGCAGCTTAACCTCAGGGGATGGCTACACCTTC. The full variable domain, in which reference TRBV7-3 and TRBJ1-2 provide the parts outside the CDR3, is GAGVSQTPSNKVTEKGKYVELRCDPISGHTALYWYRQSLGQGPEFLIYFQGTGAADDSGLPNDRFFAVRPEGSVSTLKIQRTERGDSAVYLCASSLTSGDGYTFGSGTRLTVV.